The source of this T cell receptor beta chain is a study of T cells in Graves' hyperthyroidism and ophthalmopathy. Study-wide results and limits: The model's output predicted ophthalmopathy at a median of 6.5 months prior to onset. Researchers report that a 13 V-J model separated ophthalmopathy from stable hyperthyroidism.

Germline CDR1 MNHNS, CDR2 SASEGT. The ends lost 5 bases at V and 7 bases at J; junction bases unmatched: 4. The CDR3 spans 14 residues. This clonotype was recorded at least ten times. The antigen is undetermined. RNA transcripts gave rise to amplified TCR beta CDR3 regions. A first-round RT-PCR of the TCR CDR3 used the HTBI primer set. Via MiXCR, TCRdb re-called the multiplex PCR reads, giving one row per CDR3 protein. The sample lists hundreds of thousands of distinct CDR3 sequences; approximately 25% were seen once. Sequenced input: blood. V is TRBV6-1 and J is TRBJ1-6; 8 bases are a match to TRBD1. This receptor was taken from a woman younger than 45 with Graves' ophthalmopathy. This chain's CDR3 is CASSRDRGNSPLHF. CDR3 in DNA: TGTGCCAGCAGTCGAGACAGGGGCAATTCACCCCTCCACTTT.